The 7 T cell receptor beta chains listed next were all sequenced from one sample in a study of beta chain features in type 1 diabetes. Expressed TCRB transcripts were sequenced after all isolated RNA was converted to cDNA. The assay was immunoSEQ multiplex PCR, and TCRdb's table has in-frame clones only and misses some. The sample includes just over 450,000 clones, 25% to 35% of them seen just once. The material sequenced was naive CD4+ T cells from blood. The receptors derive from a man aged 18 to 29 in good health.

As concerns this clone: This CDR3 is also generated by other DNA sequences in the sample. This chain links TRBV7-2 with TRBJ2-7, with 8 nucleotides matching TRBD2. Germline V gene lookup returns CDR1 SGHTA and CDR2 FQGNSA. The CDR3 loop spans 14 amino acids. The V and J ends lost 1 base and 2 bases, in that order; junction bases with no gene match: 1. In DNA form, the CDR3 reads TGTGCCAGCAGCTTAGTAGCGGGGCCCTACGAGCAGTACTTC. This translates into CASSLVAGPYEQYF.

This chain connects TRBV30 to TRBJ2-1; D uncertain. CDR1 GTSNPN and CDR2 SVGIG come from the germline V gene (reference sequence). The V end lost 5 bases, the J end lost 4 bases, and 9 bases lay between the germline ends. The CDR3 is made up of 12 amino acids. CDR3 loop: CAWFKLYNEQFF. CDR3 bases: TGTGCCTGGTTTAAGCTTTACAATGAGCAGTTCTTC.

The CDR3 nucleotides are TGTGCCACCAAAGCGGGAGGTGAAGAGACCCAGTACTTC. Its translation: CATKAGGEETQYF. The V and J genes are TRBV10-3 and TRBJ2-5; 9 nucleotides agree with TRBD2. Germline V gene data show CDR1 as ENHRY and CDR2 as SYGVKD. The CDR3 loop spans 13 amino acids. The junction had 6 bases not matched to a gene; V was cut back by 10 bases and J by 3 bases.

V and J are TRBV18 and TRBJ2-7; 11 bases fit TRBD1. V dropped 4 bases and J dropped 6; count of bases not matched to a gene: 8. The V gene's germline CDR1 is KGHSH and CDR2 LQKENI. There are 15 residues in the CDR3. This CDR3 reads CASSRGQGAFGEQYF. In nucleotides, the CDR3 is TGTGCCAGCTCACGAGGACAGGGGGCGTTCGGCGAGCAGTACTTC.

The chain links TRBV29-1 to TRBJ2-3; 7 bases fit TRBD2. This CDR3 comprises 13 residues. CDR1 SQVTM and CDR2 ANQGSEA come from the germline V gene. Germline trimming cut 3 bases from V and 4 bases from J; bases unmatched to any gene: 4. CDR3 sequence (DNA): TGCAGCGTTGATGGGGAGGGCCCAGATACGCAGTATTTT. Amino acids: CSVDGEGPDTQYF.

The chain joins TRBV7-2 to TRBJ2-1; D is ambiguous. The CDR3 has 15 residues. The V and J ends lost 7 bases and 2 bases respectively, with 15 bases between them. CDR1 and CDR2 from the germline V gene are SGHTA and FQGNSA. The CDR3, as DNA: TGTGCCAGCACCGGCGAGAGAGCGCCCTACAATGAGCAGTTCTTC. Protein: CASTGERAPYNEQFF.

The chain uses TRBV4-3 and TRBJ2-7; 7 bases are shared with TRBD1. V gave up 1 base and J gave up 4 bases; unmatched junction bases: 4. The length of the CDR3 is 14 residues. Germline values: CDR1 LGHNA, CDR2 YSLEER. CDR3 sequence reads: CASSQVRGLYEQYF. The DNA for the CDR3 is TGCGCCAGCAGCCAAGTAAGGGGGCTTTACGAGCAGTACTTC.